Presented here are 15 T cell receptor beta chains from one specimen sequenced in a study of identical twins. Using its own MiXCR run on the 5' RACE reads, TCRdb lists one record per CDR3 protein. Of about 390,000 distinct CDR3 sequences listed, approximately 10% were seen once; the top ten hold under 9.5%. The specimen was naive T cells sorted from blood. The receptors originated from a woman aged 45-65 years in good health.

The chain uses TRBV12-3 or TRBV12-4 and TRBJ2-3; perhaps TRBD2 as D (7 bases). Trimming took off 0 bases at V and 2 bases at J, with 12 bases between the two ends. The CDR3 is 16 amino acids. The CDR3 DNA reads as TGTGCCAGCAGTTTAGCGGGGGCGGGAGCCACAGATACGCAGTATTTT. This encodes CASSLAGAGATDTQYF.

This clonotype was found a few times. This sequence joins TRBV5-1 and TRBJ2-1; maybe TRBD1 (6 bases). This CDR3 comprises 15 residues. Germline V gene lookup returns CDR1 SGHRS and CDR2 YFSETQ. V gave up 0 bases and J gave up 12 bases, with 19 bases separating them. The CDR3 sequence is CASSLAGASPLRQFF. CDR3 bases: TGCGCCAGCAGCTTGGCAGGGGCTAGCCCCTTGCGGCAGTTCTTC.

The genes are TRBV5-6 and TRBJ2-1; a weak D match, TRBD1 (5 bases). Deletions cut 0 bases from V and 4 bases from J, with 11 bases between. This CDR3 is built from 15 residues. Germline loops: CDR1 SGHDT, CDR2 YYEEEE. CDR3 sequence: CASSLEGSVYNEQFF. In DNA form, the CDR3 reads TGTGCCAGCAGCTTGGAGGGGTCAGTATACAATGAGCAGTTCTTC.

The genes are TRBV20-1 and TRBJ2-2; TRBD1 matches at 8 bases. The CDR3 is made up of 14 amino acids. V shed 5 bases, J shed 2 bases, and the junction held 4 bases outside the gene matches. The germline gives CDR1 DFQATT, CDR2 SNEGSKA (reference sequence). This chain's CDR3 is CSAVDRENTGELFF. CDR3 DNA: TGCAGTGCTGTGGACAGGGAAAACACCGGGGAGCTGTTTTTT.

This clonotype was counted at least ten times. CDR3 sequence reads: CSVQMSDRHEQFF. DNA for the CDR3: TGCAGCGTTCAAATGTCAGACCGTCATGAGCAGTTCTTC. This sequence joins TRBV29-1 and TRBJ2-1; no definite D call. Germline CDR1 is SQVTM and CDR2 is ANQGSEA. V was trimmed by 5 bases and J by 8 bases, leaving 16 bases between them. The length of the CDR3 is 13 residues.

This clonotype was seen repeatedly, ten times or more. The CDR3 protein is CASYQPNQPQHF. In DNA form, the CDR3 reads TGTGCCAGCTACCAACCGAATCAGCCCCAGCATTTT. The genes are TRBV28 and TRBJ1-5; the D is unclear. The CDR3 is 12 residues long. Trimming removed 8 bases at V and 4 bases at J, with 9 bases between. Germline-derived CDR1 and CDR2 are MDHEN and SYDVKM.

This clonotype was seen a few times. The chain employs TRBV7-3 and TRBJ2-2; no clear D gene. The germline V and J ends were trimmed by 1 base and 7 bases, with 4 bases remaining between them. Germline-derived CDR1 and CDR2 are SGHTA and FQGTGA. This CDR3 is 12 amino acids long. The CDR3 spells CASSLKIGELFF. In DNA, the CDR3 is TGTGCCAGCAGCTTAAAGATCGGGGAGCTGTTTTTT.

This clonotype was observed at least ten times. The chain joins TRBV7-2 to TRBJ2-1; D call uncertain. The CDR3 sequence is 14 residues long. Deletions cut 1 base from V and 15 bases from J, with 19 bases between. Per the germline V gene, CDR1 is SGHTA and CDR2 is FQGNSA. The CDR3: CASSLGVDLRWRFF. The CDR3 DNA follows: TGTGCCAGCAGCTTAGGCGTGGATCTCCGTTGGCGGTTCTTC.

This clonotype was detected ten times or more. The chain combines TRBV5-1 with TRBJ2-7, with 11 bases lining up with TRBD2. Germline CDR1 SGHRS, CDR2 YFSETQ. With V trimmed by 6 bases and J by 3 bases, 5 bases remained unmatched. This CDR3 has 14 amino acids. CDR3 region: CASTIGLAGYEQYF. The CDR3 DNA reads TGCGCCAGCACCATCGGACTAGCGGGCTACGAGCAGTACTTC.

The chain combines TRBV5-1 with TRBJ2-3, with D perhaps matching TRBD2 (5 bases). Trimming pared 4 bases from V and 4 bases from J, leaving 19 bases between. The V gene's germline CDR1 is SGHRS and CDR2 YFSETQ. This CDR3 is 16 amino acids long. For the CDR3, the DNA is TGCGCCAGCAGCCGGCCAAGCGGAACGTCACCAGATACGCAGTATTTT. Translation gives CASSRPSGTSPDTQYF.

V usage is TRBV4-1 and J usage is TRBJ2-4; perhaps TRBD2 as D (6 bases). The germline V and J ends were trimmed by 1 base and 13 bases, with 14 bases remaining between them. CDR3 size: 13 residues. Per the germline V gene, CDR1 is MGHRA and CDR2 is YSYEKL. CDR3 nucleotide sequence: TGCGCCAGCAGCCAAGCGGGAGAGTTTCTCCAGTACTTC. Its protein product is CASSQAGEFLQYF.

The rearrangement links TRBV20-1 to TRBJ2-1; no clear D. Germline lookup yields CDR1 DFQATT and CDR2 SNEGSKA (reference sequence). The CDR3 sequence is 13 residues long. Written as DNA, the CDR3 is TGCAGCGGATTGGACCTCACCTACAATGAGCAGTTCTTC. As protein: CSGLDLTYNEQFF.

V usage is TRBV5-1 and J usage is TRBJ2-5, with 7 bases lining up with TRBD1. Germline V gene lookup returns CDR1 SGHRS and CDR2 YFSETQ. J gave up 5 bases and V 4 bases, and 5 bases lay outside the gene matches. CDR3 size: 13 residues. This CDR3 is CASSAGGRETQYF. The CDR3 nucleotides read TGCGCCAGCAGCGCAGGGGGTCGGGAGACCCAGTACTTC. Full variable domain (remainder filled in from reference TRBV5-1 and TRBJ2-5): KAGVTQTPRYLIKTRGQQVTLSCSPISGHRSVSWYQQTPGQGLQFLFEYFSETQRNKGNFPGRFSGRQFSNSRSEMNVSTLELGDSALYLCASSAGGRETQYFGPGTRLLVL.

This clonotype was recorded at least ten times. V gene TRBV7-9 combines with J gene TRBJ2-3; 7 bases map to TRBD2. The CDR3 totals 15 residues. Trimming at V came to 3 bases and at J to 5 bases, leaving 8 bases not matched to a gene. Germline V gene sequence: CDR1 SEHNR, CDR2 FQNEAQ (reference sequence). The chain's CDR3 is CASSLGRELRDTQYF. DNA of the CDR3: TGTGCCAGCAGCTTGGGGCGGGAGTTGAGAGATACGCAGTATTTT.

There are many counts of this clonotype. The rearrangement joins TRBV30 to TRBJ1-1; D not certain. The V and J ends lost 3 bases and 1 base respectively, with 9 bases between them. The CDR3 loop spans 13 amino acids. Germline V gene sequence: CDR1 GTSNPN, CDR2 SVGIG (reference sequence). The chain's CDR3 is CAWRTGRNTEAFF. CDR3 nucleotide sequence: TGTGCCTGGAGGACCGGGAGGAACACTGAAGCTTTCTTT.